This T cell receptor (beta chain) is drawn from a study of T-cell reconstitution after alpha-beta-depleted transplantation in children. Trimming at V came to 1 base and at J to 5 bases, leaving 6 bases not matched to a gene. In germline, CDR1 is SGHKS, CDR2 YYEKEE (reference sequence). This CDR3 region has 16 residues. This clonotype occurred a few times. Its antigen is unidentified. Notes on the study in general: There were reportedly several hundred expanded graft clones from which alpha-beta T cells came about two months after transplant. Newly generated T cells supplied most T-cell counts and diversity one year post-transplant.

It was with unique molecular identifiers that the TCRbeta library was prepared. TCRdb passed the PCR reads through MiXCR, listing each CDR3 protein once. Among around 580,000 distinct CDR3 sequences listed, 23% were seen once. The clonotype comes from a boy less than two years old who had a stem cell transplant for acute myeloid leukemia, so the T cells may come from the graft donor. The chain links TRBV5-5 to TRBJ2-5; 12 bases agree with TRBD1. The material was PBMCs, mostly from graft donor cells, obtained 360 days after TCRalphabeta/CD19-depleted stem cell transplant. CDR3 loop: CASSLTGTGGEETQYF. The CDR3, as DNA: TGTGCCAGCAGCTTGACCGGGACAGGGGGCGAGGAGACCCAGTACTTC.